Here is one T cell receptor (beta chain) with its context. Its matching antigen is unknown. The PCR ran on 60 Vbeta and 13 Jbeta primers. Data came from immunoSEQ multiplex PCR; TCRdb stores just in-frame clones and leaves some out. This sample has over 75,000 clones; 84% occur once, and the top ten carry around 5.2%. The sample originates from a study of cytomegalovirus exposure and HLA in healthy donors. The study's findings and limits: A later analysis linked a missense variant in DCLRE1C to the trimming of TCR beta V and J genes. Certain indistinguishable V segments, among them TRBV6-2 and TRBV6-3, were excluded. Researchers catalogued around 150 TCR beta chains as cytomegalovirus-associated.

Trimming took 3 bases from V and 2 from J, leaving 8 bases between them. From germline, CDR1 is SGHDT and CDR2 YYEEEE. The length of the CDR3 is 13 residues. Input material: PBMCs. The V and J genes are TRBV5-6 and TRBJ2-5; D remains unclear. This TCR was sampled from a woman aged 18-29 years in good health and CMV-seropositive. CDR3 sequence (DNA): TGTGCCAGCAGCTCGCGCGTGCAAGAGACCCAGTACTTC. Translated: CASSSRVQETQYF.